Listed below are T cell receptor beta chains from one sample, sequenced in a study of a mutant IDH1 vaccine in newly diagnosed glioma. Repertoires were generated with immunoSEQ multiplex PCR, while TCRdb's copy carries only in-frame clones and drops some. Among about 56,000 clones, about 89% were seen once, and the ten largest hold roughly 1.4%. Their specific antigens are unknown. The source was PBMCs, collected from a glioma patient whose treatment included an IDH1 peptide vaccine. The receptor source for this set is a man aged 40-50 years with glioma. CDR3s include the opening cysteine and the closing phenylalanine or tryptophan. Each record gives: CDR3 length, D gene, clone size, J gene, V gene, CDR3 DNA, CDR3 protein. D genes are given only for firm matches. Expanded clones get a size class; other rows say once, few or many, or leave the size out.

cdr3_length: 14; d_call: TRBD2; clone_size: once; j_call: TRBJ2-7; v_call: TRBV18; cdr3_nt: TGTGCCAGCTCACCGGGACTAGAAAACTACGAGCAGTACTTC; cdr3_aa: CASSPGLENYEQYF
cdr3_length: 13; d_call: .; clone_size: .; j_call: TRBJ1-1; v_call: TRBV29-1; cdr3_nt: TGCAGCGTTTTTTCCGGCTTGAACACTGAAGCTTTCTTT; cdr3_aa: CSVFSGLNTEAFF
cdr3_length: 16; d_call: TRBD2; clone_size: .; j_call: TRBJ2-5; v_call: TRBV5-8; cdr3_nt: TGTGCCAGCACCGTTGGCGGGAGGGGGCTTGGAGAGACCCAGTACTTC; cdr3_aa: CASTVGGRGLGETQYF
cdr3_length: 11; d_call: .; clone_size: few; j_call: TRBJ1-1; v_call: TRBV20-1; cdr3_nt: TGCAGTGCTAGGACGCAGATAGAAGCTTTCTTT; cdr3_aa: CSARTQIEAFF
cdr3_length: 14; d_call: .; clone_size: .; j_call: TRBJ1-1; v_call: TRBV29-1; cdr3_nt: TGCAGCACACGGGCGGGGGCCATGAACACTGAAGCTTTCTTT; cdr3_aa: CSTRAGAMNTEAFF
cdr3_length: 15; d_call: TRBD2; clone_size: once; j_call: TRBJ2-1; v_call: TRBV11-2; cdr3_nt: TGTGCCAGCAGCCGAGGCGGGGGCTCCTACAATGAGCAGTTCTTC; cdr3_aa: CASSRGGGSYNEQFF
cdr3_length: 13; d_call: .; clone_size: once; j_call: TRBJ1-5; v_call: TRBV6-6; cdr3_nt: TGTGCCAGCAGTTACAATAGCAATCAGCCCCAGCATTTT; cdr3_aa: CASSYNSNQPQHF
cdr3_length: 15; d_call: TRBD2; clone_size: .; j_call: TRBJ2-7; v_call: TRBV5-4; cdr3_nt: TGTGCCAGCAGCTTGCCAGGCGGGAGCGGCCACGAGCAGTACTTC; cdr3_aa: CASSLPGGSGHEQYF
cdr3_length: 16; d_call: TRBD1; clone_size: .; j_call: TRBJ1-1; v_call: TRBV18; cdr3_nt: TGTGCCAGCTCACCACTGGACAGGTGGTCGGGCACTGAAGCTTTCTTT; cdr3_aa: CASSPLDRWSGTEAFF
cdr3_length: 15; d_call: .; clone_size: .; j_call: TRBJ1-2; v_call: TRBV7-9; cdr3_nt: TGTGCCAGCAGCTCTCGGGGGAGGGGGAACTATGGCTACACCTTC; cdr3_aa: CASSSRGRGNYGYTF
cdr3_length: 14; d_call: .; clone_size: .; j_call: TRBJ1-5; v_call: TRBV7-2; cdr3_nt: TGTGCCAGCAGCTCATGGACAGTTACTCAGCCCCAGCATTTT; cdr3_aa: CASSSWTVTQPQHF
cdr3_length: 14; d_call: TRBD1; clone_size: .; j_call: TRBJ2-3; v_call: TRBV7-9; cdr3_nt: TGTGCCAGCAGCCGCGAGGGGGCCGGGGATACGCAGTATTTT; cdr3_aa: CASSREGAGDTQYF
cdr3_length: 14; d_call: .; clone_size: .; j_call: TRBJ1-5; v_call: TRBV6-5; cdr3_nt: TGTGCCAGCAGTAGCCAGGGGTTTGGGCAGCCCCAGCATTTT; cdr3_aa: CASSSQGFGQPQHF
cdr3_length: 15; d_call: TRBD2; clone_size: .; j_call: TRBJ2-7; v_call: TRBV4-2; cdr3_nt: TGTGCCAGCAGCGTTCGGACTAGCGGGAGACTCGAGCAGTACTTC; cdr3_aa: CASSVRTSGRLEQYF
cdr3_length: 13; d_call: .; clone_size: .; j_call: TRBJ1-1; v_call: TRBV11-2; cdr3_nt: TGTGCCAGCAGCTCAAACATGAACACTGAAGCTTTCTTT; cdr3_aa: CASSSNMNTEAFF
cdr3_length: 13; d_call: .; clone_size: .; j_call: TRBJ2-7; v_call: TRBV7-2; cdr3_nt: TGTGCCAGCAGCGGCTGGACCTCCTACGAGCAGTACTTC; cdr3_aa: CASSGWTSYEQYF
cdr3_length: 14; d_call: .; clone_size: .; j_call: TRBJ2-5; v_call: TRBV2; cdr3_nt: TGTGCCACCGACCAGCTAGCGCCAGCGGAGACCCAGTACTTC; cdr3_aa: CATDQLAPAETQYF
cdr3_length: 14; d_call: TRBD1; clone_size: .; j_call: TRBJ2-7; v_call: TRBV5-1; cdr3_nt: TGCGCCTCCACTCCCCGCAGGGGGCAGTACGAGCAGTACTTC; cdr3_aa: CASTPRRGQYEQYF
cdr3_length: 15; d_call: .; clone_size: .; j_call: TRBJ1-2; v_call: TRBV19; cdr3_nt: TGTGCCAGTAGTATATTTGGAAGTGCTAACTATGGCTACACCTTC; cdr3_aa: CASSIFGSANYGYTF
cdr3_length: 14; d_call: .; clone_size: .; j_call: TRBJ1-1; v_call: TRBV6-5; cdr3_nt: TGTGCCAGCAGTTTTTTGACAGGCAACACTGAAGCTTTCTTT; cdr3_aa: CASSFLTGNTEAFF
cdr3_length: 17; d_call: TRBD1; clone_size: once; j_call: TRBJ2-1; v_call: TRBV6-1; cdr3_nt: TGTGCCAGCAGTGAAGGGCTGGACAGGGTCTACGACAATGAGCAGTTCTTC; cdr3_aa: CASSEGLDRVYDNEQFF
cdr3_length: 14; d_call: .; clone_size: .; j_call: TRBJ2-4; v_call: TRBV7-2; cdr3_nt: TGTGCCAGCAGCCAAAACAGCGGCAAAAACATTCAGTACTTC; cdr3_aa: CASSQNSGKNIQYF
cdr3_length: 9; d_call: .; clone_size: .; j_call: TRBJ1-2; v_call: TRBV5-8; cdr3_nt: TGTGCCACGAGGACAGGCTACACCTTC; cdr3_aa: CATRTGYTF
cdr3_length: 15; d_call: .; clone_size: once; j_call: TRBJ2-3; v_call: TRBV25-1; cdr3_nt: TGTGCCAGCAGTGAGGGCGGAAGTAGCACAGATACGCAGTATTTT; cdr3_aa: CASSEGGSSTDTQYF
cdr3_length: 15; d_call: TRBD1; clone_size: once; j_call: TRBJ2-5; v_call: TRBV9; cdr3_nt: TGTGCCAGCAGCGTAGCTCAGGGGGCCCAAGAGACCCAGTACTTC; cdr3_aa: CASSVAQGAQETQYF
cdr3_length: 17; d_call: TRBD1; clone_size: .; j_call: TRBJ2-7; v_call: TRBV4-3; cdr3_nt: TGCGCCAGCAGCCAAGGCCTCGGGACAGGGGTCACCTACGAGCAGTACTTC; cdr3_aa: CASSQGLGTGVTYEQYF
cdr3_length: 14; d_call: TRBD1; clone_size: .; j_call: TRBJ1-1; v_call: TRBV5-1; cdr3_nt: TGCGCCAGCAGCTTGGCAGGGGGCGCGACTGAAGCTTTCTTT; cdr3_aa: CASSLAGGATEAFF
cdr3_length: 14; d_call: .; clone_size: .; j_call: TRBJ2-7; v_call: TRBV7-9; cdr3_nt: TGTGCCAGCAGCTTAGTGTTGGGGACGAGCGAGCAGTACTTC; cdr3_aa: CASSLVLGTSEQYF
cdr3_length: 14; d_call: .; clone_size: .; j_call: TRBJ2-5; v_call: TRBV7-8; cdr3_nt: TGTGCCAGCAGGAGGGGTTGGGGGGCAGAGACCCAGTACTTC; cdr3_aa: CASRRGWGAETQYF
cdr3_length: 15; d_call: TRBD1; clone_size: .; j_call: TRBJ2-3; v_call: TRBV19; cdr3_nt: TGTGCCAGTAGTAGGGGGACAGGGACCCGTGGTACGCAGTATTTT; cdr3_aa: CASSRGTGTRGTQYF
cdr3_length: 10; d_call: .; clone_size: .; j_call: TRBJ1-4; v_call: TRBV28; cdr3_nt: TGTGCCAGCAAAAGGGGAAAACTGTTTTTT; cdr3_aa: CASKRGKLFF
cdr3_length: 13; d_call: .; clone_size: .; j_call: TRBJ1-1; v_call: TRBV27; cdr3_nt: TGTGCCAGCAGTTTTTTTTGGGGGTCCGAAGCTTTCTTT; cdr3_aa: CASSFFWGSEAFF
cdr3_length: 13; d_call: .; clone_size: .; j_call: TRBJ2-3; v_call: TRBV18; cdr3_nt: TGTGCCAGCTCACCACCGGCACAGGATACGCAGTATTTT; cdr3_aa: CASSPPAQDTQYF
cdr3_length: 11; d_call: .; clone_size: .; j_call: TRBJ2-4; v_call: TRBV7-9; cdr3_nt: TGTGCCTTGGAGGGCGAAAACATTCAGTACTTC; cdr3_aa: CALEGENIQYF
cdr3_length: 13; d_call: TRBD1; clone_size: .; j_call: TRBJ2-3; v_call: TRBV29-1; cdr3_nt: TGCAGCGGGACAGGGGCCACCACAGATACGCAGTATTTT; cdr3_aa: CSGTGATTDTQYF
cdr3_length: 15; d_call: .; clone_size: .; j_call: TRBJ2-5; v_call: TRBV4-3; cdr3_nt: TGCGCCAGCAGCCAAGAATTTCGGCCTCAAGAGACCCAGTACTTC; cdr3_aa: CASSQEFRPQETQYF
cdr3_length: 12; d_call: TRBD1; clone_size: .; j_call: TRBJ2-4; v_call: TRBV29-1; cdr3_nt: TGCAGCGTTGAAAAGGACAGGAACATTCAGTACTTC; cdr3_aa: CSVEKDRNIQYF
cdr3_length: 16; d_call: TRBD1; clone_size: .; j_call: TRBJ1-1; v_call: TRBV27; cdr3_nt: TGTGCCAGCAGAAGCCAGGGACAGGGTGGGAACACTGAAGCTTTCTTT; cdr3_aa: CASRSQGQGGNTEAFF
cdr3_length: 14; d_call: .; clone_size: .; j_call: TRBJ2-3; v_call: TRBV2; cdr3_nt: TGTGCCAGCAGCGCTAGACAGGGCACAGATACGCAGTATTTT; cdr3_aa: CASSARQGTDTQYF
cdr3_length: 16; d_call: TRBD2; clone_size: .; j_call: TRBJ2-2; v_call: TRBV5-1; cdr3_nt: TGCGCCAGCAGCTTGGTACTAGCGGGAAACACCGGGGAGCTGTTTTTT; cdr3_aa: CASSLVLAGNTGELFF
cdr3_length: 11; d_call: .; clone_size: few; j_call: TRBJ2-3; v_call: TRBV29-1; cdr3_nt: TGCAGCTTCCGGAGCACAGATACGCAGTATTTT; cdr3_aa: CSFRSTDTQYF
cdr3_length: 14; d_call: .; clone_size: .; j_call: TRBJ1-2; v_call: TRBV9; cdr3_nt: TGTGCCAGCAGCGCCCTCCAAGGTCCCTATGGCTACACCTTC; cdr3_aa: CASSALQGPYGYTF
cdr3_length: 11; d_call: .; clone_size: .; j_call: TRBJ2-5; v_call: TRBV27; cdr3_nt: TGTGCCAGCCCAGAGGACGAGACCCAGTACTTC; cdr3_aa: CASPEDETQYF
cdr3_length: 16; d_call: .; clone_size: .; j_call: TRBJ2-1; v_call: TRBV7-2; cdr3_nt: TGTGCCAGCAGCTCAGCGGGTCTTATGGGGTCGAATGAGCAGTTCTTC; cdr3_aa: CASSSAGLMGSNEQFF
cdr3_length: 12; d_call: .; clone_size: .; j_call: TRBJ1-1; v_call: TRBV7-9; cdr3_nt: TGTGCCAGCAGCCTAGTAGAGGGACGAGCTTTCTTT; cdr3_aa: CASSLVEGRAFF
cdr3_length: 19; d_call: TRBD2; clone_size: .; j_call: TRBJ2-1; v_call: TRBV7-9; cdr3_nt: TGTGCCAGCAGCTCCCGAGTTGTAAGGAGGGAGGGCCCTCAGGATGAGCAGTTCTTC; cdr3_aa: CASSSRVVRREGPQDEQFF
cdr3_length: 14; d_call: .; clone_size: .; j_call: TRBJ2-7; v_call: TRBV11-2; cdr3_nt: TGTGCCAGCAGCTTAGCTCGCAGTGTCTACGAGCAGTACTTC; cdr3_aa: CASSLARSVYEQYF
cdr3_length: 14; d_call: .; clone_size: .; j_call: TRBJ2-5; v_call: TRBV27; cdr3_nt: TGTGCCAGCAGTTTGCTTAGCAAGGGGGAGACCCAGTACTTC; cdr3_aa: CASSLLSKGETQYF
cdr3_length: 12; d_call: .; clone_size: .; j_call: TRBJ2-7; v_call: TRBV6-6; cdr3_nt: TGTGCCAGCAGCTTCGACGGCTACGAGCAGTACTTC; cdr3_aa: CASSFDGYEQYF